These T cell receptor beta chains were read from a single sample in a study of blood T cell repertoires in COVID-19. The method was immunoSEQ multiplex PCR; TCRdb's version includes in-frame clones alone and lacks a portion of them. Of under 300,000 clones in the sample, about 85% are singletons; the top ten hold about 2%. Material: peripheral blood. The receptors here all came from a man aged 30 to 45 who had recovered from COVID-19. Both conserved end residues are part of each CDR3. D genes are given only for firm matches. Size is omitted from some rows. Given values are once, few, many or a class for expanded clones.

v_call	d_call	clone_size	j_call	cdr3_aa	cdr3_nt
TRBV19	TRBD1	NA	TRBJ2-3	CASSIADRGGTDTQYF	TGTGCCAGTAGTATAGCGGACAGGGGAGGGACAGATACGCAGTATTTT
TRBV27	NA	few	TRBJ1-5	CASRRHLDSNQPQHF	TGTGCCAGCAGAAGACACCTCGATAGCAATCAGCCCCAGCATTTT
TRBV6-5	NA	NA	TRBJ1-1	CASNSQGDTEAFF	TGTGCCAGCAATTCACAGGGCGACACTGAAGCTTTCTTT
TRBV6-6	TRBD1	few	TRBJ2-1	CASSRQGKTSYNEQFF	TGTGCCAGCAGTCGACAGGGGAAAACATCCTACAATGAGCAGTTCTTC
TRBV11-1	TRBD1	many	TRBJ1-1	CASSLLGGSGTEAFF	TGTGCCAGCAGTTTATTAGGGGGCTCGGGCACTGAAGCTTTCTTT
TRBV29-1	TRBD1	NA	TRBJ2-2	CSAYRGSNTGELFF	TGCAGCGCCTACAGGGGCTCGAACACCGGGGAGCTGTTTTTT
TRBV4-1	NA	NA	TRBJ2-5	CASSQDLASQETQYF	TGCGCCAGCAGCCAAGATCTAGCCAGCCAAGAGACCCAGTACTTC
TRBV7-2	NA	NA	TRBJ2-7	CASSGRQWEQYF	TGTGCCAGCAGCGGGAGGCAGTGGGAGCAGTACTTC
TRBV27	TRBD2	NA	TRBJ2-3	CASSLILRGGTDTQYF	TGTGCCAGCAGTTTGATTCTGCGGGGGGGCACAGATACGCAGTATTTT
TRBV28	NA	few	TRBJ1-5	CASSPTGLLGQPQHF	TGTGCCAGCAGTCCGACAGGACTTCTAGGGCAGCCCCAGCATTTT
TRBV5-6	NA	NA	TRBJ2-2	CASRQGRFTGELFF	TGTGCCAGCAGACAGGGAAGGTTTACCGGGGAGCTGTTTTTT
TRBV5-1	NA	NA	TRBJ1-2	CASSPFRLPAYGYTF	TGCGCCAGCAGCCCCTTCCGACTGCCGGCCTATGGCTACACCTTC
TRBV6-1	TRBD1	NA	TRBJ1-2	CASSEDRLDGYTF	TGTGCCAGCAGTGAGGACAGGTTGGATGGCTACACCTTC
TRBV10-1	TRBD1	few	TRBJ1-6	CASSPDRDNSPLHF	TGCGCCAGCAGTCCGGACAGGGATAATTCACCCCTCCACTTT
TRBV11-2	NA	NA	TRBJ1-4	CASSKPYEKLFF	TGTGCCAGCAGCAAGCCGTATGAAAAACTGTTTTTT
TRBV7-3	NA	NA	TRBJ2-5	CASSLSQAETQYF	TGTGCCAGCAGCTTATCACAGGCTGAGACCCAGTACTTC
TRBV5-1	TRBD1	NA	TRBJ2-1	CASSFRTGYNEQFF	TGCGCCAGCAGCTTTCGGACAGGGTACAATGAGCAGTTCTTC
TRBV11-2	NA	NA	TRBJ2-3	CASSGSRGGDTQYF	TGTGCCAGCAGCGGATCTAGAGGCGGAGATACGCAGTATTTT
TRBV7-9	NA	NA	TRBJ1-1	CASSRAGTEAFF	TGTGCCAGCAGCCGGGCGGGCACTGAAGCTTTCTTT
TRBV20-1	TRBD1	NA	TRBJ1-1	CSASDRASIRAFF	TGCAGTGCTAGTGACAGGGCATCAATTCGAGCTTTCTTT
TRBV11-2	TRBD1	NA	TRBJ2-6	CASTRGRRFLSGANVLTF	TGTGCCAGTACAAGGGGGCGCAGGTTTCTCTCTGGGGCCAACGTCCTGACTTTC
TRBV27	NA	NA	TRBJ1-6	CASSFMGAHYNSPLHF	TGTGCCAGCAGTTTTATGGGGGCGCACTATAATTCACCCCTCCACTTT
TRBV18	NA	NA	TRBJ2-5	CASSPPVQETQYF	TGTGCCAGCTCACCCCCAGTGCAAGAGACCCAGTACTTC
TRBV9	NA	NA	TRBJ2-1	CASSRFRFGDNEQFF	TGTGCCAGCAGTCGTTTTCGGTTCGGAGACAATGAGCAGTTCTTC
TRBV9	TRBD2	NA	TRBJ2-1	CASSAGTSGGIYEQFF	TGTGCCAGCAGCGCCGGGACTAGCGGGGGAATCTATGAGCAGTTCTTC
TRBV7-3	NA	NA	TRBJ1-3	CASSLAPRGSGNTIYF	TGTGCCAGCAGCTTGGCTCCCAGGGGCTCTGGAAACACCATATATTTT
TRBV5-6	NA	NA	TRBJ1-5	CASSPGGQQYQPQHF	TGTGCCAGCAGCCCGGGCGGGCAGCAGTATCAGCCCCAGCATTTT
TRBV6-5	NA	NA	TRBJ2-3	CASIRGAATDTQYF	TGTGCCAGCATACGGGGGGCGGCCACAGATACGCAGTATTTT
TRBV5-1	TRBD2	once	TRBJ2-2	CASSLASGGAAQNTGELFF	TGCGCCAGCAGCTTGGCCTCGGGAGGCGCTGCTCAGAACACCGGGGAGCTGTTTTTT
TRBV12-5	NA	few	TRBJ2-5	CASGPSQEQETQYF	TGTGCTAGTGGTCCCTCGCAAGAGCAAGAGACCCAGTACTTC
TRBV2	NA	NA	TRBJ1-1	CASTDGGTNTEAFF	TGTGCCAGCACCGACGGAGGGACGAACACTGAAGCTTTCTTT
TRBV2	NA	NA	TRBJ1-6	CASSEAKAALSNSPLHF	TGTGCCAGCAGTGAAGCTAAGGCGGCCCTATCTAATTCACCCCTCCACTTT
TRBV6-5	TRBD2	NA	TRBJ2-7	CASRPWRGGGYEQYF	TGTGCCAGCAGGCCTTGGCGGGGGGGCGGATACGAGCAGTACTTC